A selection of T cell receptor beta chains follows, all from one sample in a study of shared clonotypes between healthy human individuals. Some clones are missing from TCRdb's copy, which holds only in-frame ones; the method was immunoSEQ multiplex PCR. This sample has about 2.4 million clones; roughly 93% occur once, and the top ten carry roughly 0.39%. The sequencing input was naive CD4+ T cells from PBMCs. The source of these receptors is a man in his late teens or twenties in good health. Some clones in this sample may be carry-over from other donors' samples. Each CDR3 is given without its conserved first and last residue.

CDR3: ASSPGDNQPQH
V: TRBV4-2
J: TRBJ1-5

CDR3: ASRSQGAGEKLF
V: TRBV5-6
J: TRBJ1-4

CDR3: ASSRGSYEQY
V: TRBV5-8
J: TRBJ2-7

CDR3: ASSLFSPVMNTEAF
V: TRBV28
J: TRBJ1-1

CDR3: ASSIVGPRGNEKLF
V: TRBV19
J: TRBJ1-4

CDR3: ASSHGASGIGSYNEQF
V: TRBV7-3
J: TRBJ2-1

CDR3: ASSPGQILTGELF
V: TRBV5-1
J: TRBJ2-2

CDR3: ASSSVRQGSHEQY
V: TRBV7-9
J: TRBJ2-7

CDR3: ASSQEWRASPTIY
V: TRBV4-2
J: TRBJ1-3

CDR3: ASSLDSGSYNEQF
V: TRBV7-2
J: TRBJ2-1

CDR3: ATSRVVAGVVEQY
V: TRBV15
J: TRBJ2-7

CDR3: ASSLYVGDQF
V: TRBV7-2
J: TRBJ2-1

CDR3: ASSLEGRFGYT
V: TRBV5-6
J: TRBJ1-2

CDR3: ASSVRGASGADTQY
V: TRBV5-4
J: TRBJ2-3

CDR3: ASSVQHSSTDTQY
V: TRBV9
J: TRBJ2-3

CDR3: ASSGGGTNEQF
V: TRBV5-1
J: TRBJ2-1

CDR3: ASSTPGSNYGYT
V: TRBV28
J: TRBJ1-2

CDR3: ASSLGVQAASYEQY
V: TRBV5-1
J: TRBJ2-7

CDR3: ASSLGAGGRETQY
V: TRBV7-3
J: TRBJ2-5

CDR3: ASGDRLNTGELF
V: TRBV6-6
J: TRBJ2-2

CDR3: ASSPNRGEETQY
V: TRBV18
J: TRBJ2-5

CDR3: AISAGTSGGQETQY
V: TRBV10-3
J: TRBJ2-5

CDR3: ASSDDRRAYEQY
V: TRBV5-1
J: .

CDR3: ASSFEGTSGEETQY
V: TRBV12-1
J: TRBJ2-5

CDR3: ASGLPSQTAISNQPQH
V: TRBV12-5
J: TRBJ1-5